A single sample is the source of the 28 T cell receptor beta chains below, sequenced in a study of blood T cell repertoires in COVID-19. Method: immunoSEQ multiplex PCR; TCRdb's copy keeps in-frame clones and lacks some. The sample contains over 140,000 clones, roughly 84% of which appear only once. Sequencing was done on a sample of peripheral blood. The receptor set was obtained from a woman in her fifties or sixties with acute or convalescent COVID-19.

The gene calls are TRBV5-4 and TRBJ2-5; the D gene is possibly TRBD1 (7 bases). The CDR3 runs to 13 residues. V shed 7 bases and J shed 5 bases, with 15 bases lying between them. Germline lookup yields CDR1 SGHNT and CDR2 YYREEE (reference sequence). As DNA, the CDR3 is TGTGCCAGCGGTACAGGGGACTGGGAGACCCAGTACTTC. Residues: CASGTGDWETQYF.

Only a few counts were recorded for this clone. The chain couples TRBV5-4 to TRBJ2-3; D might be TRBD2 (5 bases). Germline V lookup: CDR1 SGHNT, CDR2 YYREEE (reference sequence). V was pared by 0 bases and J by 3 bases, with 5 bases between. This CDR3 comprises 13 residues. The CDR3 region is CASSLERTDTQYF. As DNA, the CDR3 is TGTGCCAGCAGCTTGGAGCGGACAGATACGCAGTATTTT.

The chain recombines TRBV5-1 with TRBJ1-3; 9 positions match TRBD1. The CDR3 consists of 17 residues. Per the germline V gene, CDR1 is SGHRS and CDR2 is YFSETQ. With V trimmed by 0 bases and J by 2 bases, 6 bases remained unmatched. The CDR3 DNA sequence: TGCGCCAGCAGCTTGGTGGGACAGGGTGGTGCTGGAAACACCATATATTTT. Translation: CASSLVGQGGAGNTIYF.

This CDR3 is CASSRPGTTISEQYF. CDR3 sequence (DNA): TGTGCCAGCAGCCGGCCCGGGACTACCATAAGCGAGCAGTACTTC. This chain joins TRBV6-6 and TRBJ2-7, with 7 positions matching TRBD2. Germline trimming cut 6 bases from V and 6 bases from J; bases unmatched to any gene: 14. This CDR3 contains 15 residues. The germline V gene encodes CDR1 MNHNY and CDR2 SVGAGI (reference sequence).

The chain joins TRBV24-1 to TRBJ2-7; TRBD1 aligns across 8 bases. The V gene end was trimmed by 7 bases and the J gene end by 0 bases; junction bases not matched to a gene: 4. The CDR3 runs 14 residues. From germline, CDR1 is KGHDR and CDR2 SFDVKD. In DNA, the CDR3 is TGTGCCACCAGGGCAGGGGGCAGCTCCTACGAGCAGTACTTC. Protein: CATRAGGSSYEQYF.

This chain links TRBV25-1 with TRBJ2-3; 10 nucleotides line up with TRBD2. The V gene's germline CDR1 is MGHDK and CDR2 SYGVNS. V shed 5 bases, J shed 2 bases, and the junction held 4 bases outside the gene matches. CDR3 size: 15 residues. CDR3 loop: CASSIGLAATDTQYF. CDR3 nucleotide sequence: TGTGCCAGCAGTATAGGACTAGCGGCCACAGATACGCAGTATTTT.

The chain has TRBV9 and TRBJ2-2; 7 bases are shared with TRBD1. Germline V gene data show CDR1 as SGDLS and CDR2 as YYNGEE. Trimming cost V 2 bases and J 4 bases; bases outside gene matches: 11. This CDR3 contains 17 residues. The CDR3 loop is CASSVPSQGVGTGELFF. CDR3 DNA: TGTGCCAGCAGCGTCCCCTCCCAGGGGGTTGGCACCGGGGAGCTGTTTTTT. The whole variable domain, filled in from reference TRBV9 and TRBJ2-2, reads DSGVTQTPKHLITATGQRVTLRCSPRSGDLSVYWYQQSLDQGLQFLIQYYNGEERAKGNILERFSAQQFPDLHSELNLSSLELGDSALYFCASSVPSQGVGTGELFFGEGSRLTVL.

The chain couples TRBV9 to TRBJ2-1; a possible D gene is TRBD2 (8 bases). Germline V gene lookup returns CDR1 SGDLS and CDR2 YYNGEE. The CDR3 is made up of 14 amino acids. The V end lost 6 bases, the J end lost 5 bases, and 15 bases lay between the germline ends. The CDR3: CASNRGGTDNEQFF. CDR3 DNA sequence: TGTGCCAGCAACCGGGGGGGGACAGACAATGAGCAGTTCTTC. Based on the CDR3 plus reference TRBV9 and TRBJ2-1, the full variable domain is DSGVTQTPKHLITATGQRVTLRCSPRSGDLSVYWYQQSLDQGLQFLIQYYNGEERAKGNILERFSAQQFPDLHSELNLSSLELGDSALYFCASNRGGTDNEQFFGPGTRLTVL.

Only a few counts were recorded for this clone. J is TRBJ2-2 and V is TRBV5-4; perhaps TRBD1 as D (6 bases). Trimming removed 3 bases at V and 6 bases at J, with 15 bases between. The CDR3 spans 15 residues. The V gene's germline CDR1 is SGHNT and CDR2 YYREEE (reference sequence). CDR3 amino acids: CASSSPNRDPGELFF. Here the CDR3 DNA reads TGTGCCAGCAGCTCGCCGAACAGGGATCCCGGGGAGCTGTTTTTT.

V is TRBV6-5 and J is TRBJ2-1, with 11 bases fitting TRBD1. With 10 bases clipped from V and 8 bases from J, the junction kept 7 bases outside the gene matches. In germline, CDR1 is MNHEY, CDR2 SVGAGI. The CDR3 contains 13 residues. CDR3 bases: TGTGCCACGGGGACAGGGGGGAGAGATGAGCAGTTCTTC. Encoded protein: CATGTGGRDEQFF.

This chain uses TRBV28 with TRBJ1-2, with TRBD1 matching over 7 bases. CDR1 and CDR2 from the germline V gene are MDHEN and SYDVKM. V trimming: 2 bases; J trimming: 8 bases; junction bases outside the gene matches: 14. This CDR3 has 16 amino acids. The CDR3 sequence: CASSLRGQRFPWGYTF. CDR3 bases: TGTGCCAGCAGTTTAAGGGGACAGCGCTTCCCGTGGGGCTACACCTTC.

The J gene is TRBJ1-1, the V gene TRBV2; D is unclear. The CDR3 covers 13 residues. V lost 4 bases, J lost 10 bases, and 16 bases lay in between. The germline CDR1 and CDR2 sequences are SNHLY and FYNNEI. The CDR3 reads CASSAGPSAGAFF. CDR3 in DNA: TGTGCCAGCAGTGCGGGTCCGTCCGCGGGAGCTTTCTTT.

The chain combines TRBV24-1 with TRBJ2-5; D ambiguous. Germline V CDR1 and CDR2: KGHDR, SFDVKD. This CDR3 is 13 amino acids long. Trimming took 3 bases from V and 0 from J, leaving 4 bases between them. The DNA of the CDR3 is TGTGCCACCAGTGATCAAAACCAAGAGACCCAGTACTTC. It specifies CATSDQNQETQYF.

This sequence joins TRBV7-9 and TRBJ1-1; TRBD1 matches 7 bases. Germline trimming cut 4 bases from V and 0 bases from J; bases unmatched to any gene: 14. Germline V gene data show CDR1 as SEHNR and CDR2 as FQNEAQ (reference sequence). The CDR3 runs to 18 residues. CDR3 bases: TGTGCCAGCAGCTCGGAAACAGGGGCCTCCTATATGAACACTGAAGCTTTCTTT. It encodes CASSSETGASYMNTEAFF.

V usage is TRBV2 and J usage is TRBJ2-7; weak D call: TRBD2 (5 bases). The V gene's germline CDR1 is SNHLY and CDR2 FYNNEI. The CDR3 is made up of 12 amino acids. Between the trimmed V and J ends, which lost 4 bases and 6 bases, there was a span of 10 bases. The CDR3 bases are TGTGCCAGCAGTGCGGGATTTCTCGAGCAGTACTTC. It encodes CASSAGFLEQYF.

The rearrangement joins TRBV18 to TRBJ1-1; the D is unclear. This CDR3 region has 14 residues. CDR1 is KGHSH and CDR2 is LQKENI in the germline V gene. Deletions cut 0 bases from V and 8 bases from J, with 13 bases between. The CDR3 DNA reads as TGTGCCAGCTCACCACCGGGCCCCGGGAGCGAAGCTTTCTTT. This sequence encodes CASSPPGPGSEAFF.

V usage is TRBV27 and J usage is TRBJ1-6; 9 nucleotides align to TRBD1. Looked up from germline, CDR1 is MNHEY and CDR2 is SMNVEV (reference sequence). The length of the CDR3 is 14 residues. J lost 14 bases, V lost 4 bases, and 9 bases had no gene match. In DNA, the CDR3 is TGTGCCAGCAGTTCCGGGACAGGGCCCCACACCCTCCACTTT. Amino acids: CASSSGTGPHTLHF.

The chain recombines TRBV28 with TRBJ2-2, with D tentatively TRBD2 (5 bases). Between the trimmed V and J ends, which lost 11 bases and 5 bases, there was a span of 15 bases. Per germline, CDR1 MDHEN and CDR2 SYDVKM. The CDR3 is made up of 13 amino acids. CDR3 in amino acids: CAGQRGQTGELFF. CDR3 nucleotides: TGTGCCGGCCAGAGAGGGCAGACCGGGGAGCTGTTTTTT. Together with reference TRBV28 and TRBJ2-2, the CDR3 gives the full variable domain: DVKVTQSSRYLVKRTGEKVFLECVQDMDHENMFWYRQDPGLGLRLIYFSYDVKMKEKGDIPEGYSVSREKKERFSLILESASTNQTSMYLCAGQRGQTGELFFGEGSRLTVL.

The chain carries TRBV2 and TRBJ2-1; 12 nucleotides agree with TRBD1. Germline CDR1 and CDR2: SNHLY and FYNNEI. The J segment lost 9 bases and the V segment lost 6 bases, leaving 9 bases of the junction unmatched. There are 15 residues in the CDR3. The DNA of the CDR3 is TGTGCCAGCAGATCCGGGACAGGGGGCCCCGCTGAGCAGTTCTTC. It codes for CASRSGTGGPAEQFF.

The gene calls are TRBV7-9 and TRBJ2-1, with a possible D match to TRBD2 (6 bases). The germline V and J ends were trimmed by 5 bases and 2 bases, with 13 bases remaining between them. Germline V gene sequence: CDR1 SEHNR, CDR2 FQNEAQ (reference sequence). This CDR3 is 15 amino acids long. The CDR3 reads CASSQGLPPYNEQFF. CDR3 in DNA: TGTGCCAGCAGCCAGGGACTCCCCCCCTACAATGAGCAGTTCTTC.

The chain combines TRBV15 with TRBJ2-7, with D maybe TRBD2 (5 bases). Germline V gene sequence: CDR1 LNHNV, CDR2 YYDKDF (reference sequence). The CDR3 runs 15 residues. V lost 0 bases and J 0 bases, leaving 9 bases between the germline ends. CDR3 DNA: TGTGCCACCAGCAGAGAACCGGGGTACTCCTACGAGCAGTACTTC. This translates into CATSREPGYSYEQYF.

The CDR3 here is CASRRQGYTEAFF. CDR3 nucleotides: TGTGCCAGCAGGAGACAGGGGTACACTGAAGCTTTCTTT. The chain employs TRBV2 and TRBJ1-1; 8 bases agree with TRBD1. V was pared by 6 bases and J by 3 bases, with 3 bases of the junction left unmatched. Per the germline V gene, CDR1 is SNHLY and CDR2 is FYNNEI. This CDR3 is 13 amino acids long.

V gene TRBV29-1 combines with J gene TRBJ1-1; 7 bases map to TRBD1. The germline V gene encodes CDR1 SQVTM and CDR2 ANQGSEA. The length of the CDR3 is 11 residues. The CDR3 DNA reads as TGCAGAACGGACAGGACAACTGAAGCTTTCTTT. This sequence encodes CRTDRTTEAFF. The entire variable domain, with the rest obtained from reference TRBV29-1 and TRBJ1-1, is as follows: SAVISQKPSRDICQRGTSLTIQCQVDSQVTMMFWYRQQPGQSLTLIATANQGSEATYESGFVIDKFPISRPNLTFSTLTVSNMSPEDSSIYLCRTDRTTEAFFGQGTRLTVV.

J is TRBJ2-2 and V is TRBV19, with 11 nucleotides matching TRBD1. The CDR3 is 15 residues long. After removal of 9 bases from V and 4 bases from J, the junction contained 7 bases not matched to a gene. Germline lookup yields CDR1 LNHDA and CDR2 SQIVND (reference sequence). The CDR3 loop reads CASSGTGGSTGELFF. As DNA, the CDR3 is TGTGCCAGCTCCGGGACAGGGGGATCCACCGGGGAGCTGTTTTTT.

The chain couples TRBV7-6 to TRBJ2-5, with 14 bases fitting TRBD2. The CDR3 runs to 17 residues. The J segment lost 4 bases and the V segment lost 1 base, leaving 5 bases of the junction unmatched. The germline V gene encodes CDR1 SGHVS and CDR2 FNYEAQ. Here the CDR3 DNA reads TGTGCCAGCAGCTTAGTGACTAGCGGGAGGGACCCAGAGACCCAGTACTTC. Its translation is CASSLVTSGRDPETQYF.

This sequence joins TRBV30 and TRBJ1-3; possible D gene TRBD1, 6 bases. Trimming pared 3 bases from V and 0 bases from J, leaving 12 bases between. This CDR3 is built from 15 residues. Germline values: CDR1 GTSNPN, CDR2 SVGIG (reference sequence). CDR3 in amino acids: CAWRTRDNSGNTIYF. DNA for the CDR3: TGTGCCTGGAGGACCCGGGACAACTCTGGAAACACCATATATTTT.

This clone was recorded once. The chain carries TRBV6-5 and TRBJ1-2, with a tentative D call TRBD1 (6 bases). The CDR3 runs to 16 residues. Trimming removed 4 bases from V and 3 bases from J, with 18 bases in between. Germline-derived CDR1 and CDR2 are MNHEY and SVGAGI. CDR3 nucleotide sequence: TGTGCCAGCAGTTTTCGGGACACCCGGGTGCACTATGGCTACACCTTC. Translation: CASSFRDTRVHYGYTF.

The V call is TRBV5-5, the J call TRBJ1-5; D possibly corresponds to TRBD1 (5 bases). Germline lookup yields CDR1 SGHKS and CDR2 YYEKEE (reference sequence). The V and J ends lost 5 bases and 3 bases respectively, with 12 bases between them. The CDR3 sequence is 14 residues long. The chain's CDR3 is CASRPDIANQPQHF. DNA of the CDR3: TGTGCCAGCAGACCGGACATAGCCAATCAGCCCCAGCATTTT.